These 27 T cell receptor beta chains share one sample of origin, sequenced in a study of radiotherapy plus CTLA-4 blockade in lung cancer. The protocol was immunoSEQ multiplex PCR, while the TCRdb copy is restricted to in-frame clones and leaves out a portion. The sample holds around 71,000 clones, 65% to 85% seen once. The sequencing used peripheral blood, collected from a patient treated with radiotherapy plus ipilimumab. Source of these receptors: a human donor with non-small cell lung cancer whose response to radiotherapy plus ipilimumab could not be evaluated. Some clones in this sample may be carry-over from other donors' samples.

The gene calls are TRBV5-1 and TRBJ2-2; no firm D call. The CDR3 runs 12 residues. The V gene lost 4 bases and the J gene lost 2 bases, with 3 bases spanning the gap. Germline lookup yields CDR1 SGHRS and CDR2 YFSETQ. The CDR3 loop reads CASSLNTGELFF. In nucleotides, the CDR3 is TGCGCCAGCAGCCTCAACACCGGGGAGCTGTTTTTT. Combining the CDR3 with reference TRBV5-1 and TRBJ2-2 gives the whole variable domain KAGVTQTPRYLIKTRGQQVTLSCSPISGHRSVSWYQQTPGQGLQFLFEYFSETQRNKGNFPGRFSGRQFSNSRSEMNVSTLELGDSALYLCASSLNTGELFFGEGSRLTVL.

Of note for this clone: A read error may produce the germline difference seen at one junction end. This chain connects TRBV7-2 to TRBJ1-4, with unresolved D. The CDR3 spans 12 residues. The germline CDR1 and CDR2 sequences are SGHTA and FQGNSA. CDR3 bases: TGTGCCAGCAGCGCGGACGGGGAAACACTGTTTTTT. Translating gives CASSADGETLFF.

This clone has only a few counts. The V and J genes are TRBV10-2 and TRBJ1-5; 8 bases are a match to TRBD1. Germline CDR1 reads WSHSY; CDR2 reads SAAADI. The CDR3 extends over 13 amino acids. J lost 7 bases, V lost 5 bases, and 4 bases had no gene match. CDR3 region: CASSQGARQPQHF. CDR3 nucleotide sequence: TGCGCCAGCAGTCAGGGGGCGAGGCAGCCCCAGCATTTT.

The rearrangement links TRBV7-2 to TRBJ2-3; D may be TRBD1 (5 bases). V lost 5 bases and J 1 base, leaving 13 bases between the germline ends. This CDR3 contains 15 residues. Germline V gene lookup returns CDR1 SGHTA and CDR2 FQGNSA. The CDR3: CASSPSAGRTDTQYF. The DNA of the CDR3 is TGTGCCAGCAGCCCCTCCGCAGGGCGCACAGATACGCAGTATTTT.

V gene TRBV28 combines with J gene TRBJ2-7, with TRBD2 as a possible D gene (6 bases). Looked up from germline, CDR1 is MDHEN and CDR2 is SYDVKM. V gave up 3 bases and J gave up 9 bases, with 9 bases separating them. The CDR3 is 11 residues long. The CDR3 spells CASSFREVQYF. The DNA of the CDR3 is TGTGCCAGCAGTTTTAGGGAGGTGCAGTACTTC.

This chain links TRBV2 with TRBJ1-1; possibly TRBD1 for D (5 bases). V was shortened by 4 bases and J by 5 bases, with 14 bases between the two germline ends. CDR3 size: 14 residues. CDR1 is SNHLY, CDR2 FYNNEI, per germline. The CDR3 sequence is CASSAREGKTEAFF. The CDR3 coding sequence is TGTGCCAGCAGTGCCAGGGAGGGGAAGACTGAAGCTTTCTTT. The whole variable domain, remainder taken from reference TRBV2 and TRBJ1-1, is EPEVTQTPSHQVTQMGQEVILRCVPISNHLYFYWYRQILGQKVEFLVSFYNNEISEKSEIFDDQFSVERPDGSNFTLKIRSTKLEDSAMYFCASSAREGKTEAFFGQGTRLTVV.

The V gene is TRBV6-5, the J gene TRBJ2-5; D is uncertain. Looked up from germline, CDR1 is MNHEY and CDR2 is SVGAGI. Deletions cut 10 bases from V and 4 bases from J, with 13 bases between. The CDR3 length is 12 residues. CDR3 amino acids: CATTARSETQYF. CDR3 DNA sequence: TGTGCCACCACCGCGAGGTCAGAGACCCAGTACTTC.

The V call is TRBV6-1, the J call TRBJ2-6, with D uncertain. There are 18 residues in the CDR3. Germline V gene lookup returns CDR1 MNHNS and CDR2 SASEGT. Trimming left V 0 bases short and J 0 bases short, with 12 bases between. CDR3 in DNA: TGTGCCAGCAGTGAAGCGTTCCGACTTTCCTCTGGGGCCAACGTCCTGACTTTC. Its protein product is CASSEAFRLSSGANVLTF.

This clone has a handful of counts. V gene TRBV9 combines with J gene TRBJ1-1; perhaps TRBD1 as D (5 bases). Germline CDR1 and CDR2: SGDLS and YYNGEE. Trimming stripped 0 bases from V and 5 bases from J, with 11 bases between. This CDR3 contains 14 residues. CDR3 DNA: TGTGCCAGCAGCGTAGGTTCCGGGGGGACTGAAGCTTTCTTT. This encodes CASSVGSGGTEAFF.

The rearrangement links TRBV9 to TRBJ2-7, with 12 bases lining up with TRBD2. The CDR3 contains 17 residues. Germline values: CDR1 SGDLS, CDR2 YYNGEE. The V and J ends lost 0 bases and 1 base, in that order; junction bases with no gene match: 5. CDR3 nucleotide sequence: TGTGCCAGCAGCGTAGGGGGGACTAGCGGGTCGTCCTACGAGCAGTACTTC. Translated, it gives CASSVGGTSGSSYEQYF. Variable domain in full (rest from reference TRBV9 and TRBJ2-7): DSGVTQTPKHLITATGQRVTLRCSPRSGDLSVYWYQQSLDQGLQFLIQYYNGEERAKGNILERFSAQQFPDLHSELNLSSLELGDSALYFCASSVGGTSGSSYEQYFGPGTRLTVT.

This chain joins TRBV7-2 and TRBJ1-5; D is perhaps TRBD1 (5 bases). V was shortened by 5 bases and J by 3 bases, with 20 bases between the two germline ends. CDR1 SGHTA and CDR2 FQGNSA come from the germline V gene. This CDR3 has 17 amino acids. This chain's CDR3 is CASSPPRGPLPNQPQHF. The CDR3 region has the DNA TGTGCCAGCAGCCCCCCGCGGGGCCCCCTCCCCAATCAGCCCCAGCATTTT.

The chain joins TRBV1 to TRBJ1-6. TRBV1 is a pseudogene. This CDR3 contains 14 residues. In nucleotides, the CDR3 is TGCACCAGCAGTGGCGGTAGGAGAGATTCACCCCTCCACTTT. Its translation: CTSSGGRRDSPLHF.

V is TRBV18 and J is TRBJ2-1; the D gene is possibly TRBD1 (5 bases). Trimming cost V 3 bases and J 2 bases, with 11 bases left between them. Germline CDR1 is KGHSH and CDR2 is LQKENI. This CDR3 has 15 amino acids. The CDR3 DNA is TGTGCCAGCTCACCTATGGCAGGGCCCTACAATGAGCAGTTCTTC. This translates into CASSPMAGPYNEQFF. The full variable domain, with the rest looked up from reference TRBV18 and TRBJ2-1, is NAGVMQNPRHLVRRRGQEARLRCSPMKGHSHVYWYRQLPEEGLKFMVYLQKENIIDESGMPKERFSAEFPKEGPSILRIQQVVRGDSAAYFCASSPMAGPYNEQFFGPGTRLTVL.

This chain uses TRBV5-6 with TRBJ1-3, with TRBD1 identical over 10 bases. Germline values: CDR1 SGHDT, CDR2 YYEEEE. This CDR3 is built from 19 residues. Trimming at V came to 3 bases and at J to 3 bases, leaving 15 bases not matched to a gene. The CDR3 DNA reads as TGTGCCAGCAGCTACAGAAGGGGACAGGGGATACGAGGTGGAAACACCATATATTTT. Residues: CASSYRRGQGIRGGNTIYF.

This clone was counted a few times. The rearrangement joins TRBV2 to TRBJ2-1; TRBD2 is a possible D gene (5 bases). V lost 6 bases, J lost 3 bases, and 12 bases lay in between. The CDR3 loop spans 14 amino acids. The germline V gene encodes CDR1 SNHLY and CDR2 FYNNEI. For the CDR3, the DNA is TGTGCCAGCAGCCCCGGACGGGACTACAATGAGCAGTTCTTC. This encodes CASSPGRDYNEQFF.

Only a few counts were recorded for this clone. The chain uses TRBV5-1 and TRBJ1-5; 11 bases fit TRBD1. Germline CDR1 SGHRS, CDR2 YFSETQ. V dropped 6 bases and J dropped 2; count of bases not matched to a gene: 19. The CDR3 sequence is 20 residues long. The CDR3 here is CASISFYGTGGELGNQPQHF. The CDR3 nucleotides are TGCGCCAGCATTTCCTTTTACGGGACAGGGGGAGAGTTAGGCAATCAGCCCCAGCATTTT.

The rearrangement links TRBV28 to TRBJ1-1; possibly TRBD1 for D (5 bases). This CDR3 has 12 residues. Between the trimmed V and J ends, which lost 6 bases and 5 bases, there was a span of 10 bases. Germline CDR1 is MDHEN and CDR2 is SYDVKM. In DNA form, the CDR3 reads TGTGCCAGCAGATTAGGGACTACTGAAGCTTTCTTT. This encodes CASRLGTTEAFF. Full variable domain (rest looked up from reference TRBV28 and TRBJ1-1): DVKVTQSSRYLVKRTGEKVFLECVQDMDHENMFWYRQDPGLGLRLIYFSYDVKMKEKGDIPEGYSVSREKKERFSLILESASTNQTSMYLCASRLGTTEAFFGQGTRLTVV.

The chain is built from TRBV19 and TRBJ1-6, with D possibly being TRBD1 (5 bases). The CDR3 extends over 15 amino acids. The V end was cut by 3 bases, the J end by 6 bases, with 12 bases between. Germline V CDR1 and CDR2: LNHDA, SQIVND (reference sequence). The CDR3 DNA reads as TGTGCCAGTAGTATTACGTCAGGGATTAATTCACCCCTCCACTTT. It specifies CASSITSGINSPLHF. Full variable domain (outside the CDR3, taken from reference TRBV19 and TRBJ1-6): DGGITQSPKYLFRKEGQNVTLSCEQNLNHDAMYWYRQDPGQGLRLIYYSQIVNDFQKGDIAEGYSVSREKKESFPLTVTSAQKNPTAFYLCASSITSGINSPLHFGNGTRLTVT.

The chain recombines TRBV18 with TRBJ1-6, with D uncertain. Trimming removed 0 bases from V and 10 bases from J, with 10 bases in between. The CDR3 extends over 14 amino acids. In germline, CDR1 is KGHSH, CDR2 LQKENI. The CDR3 region is CASSPPNPESPLHF. For the CDR3, the DNA is TGTGCCAGCTCACCACCTAACCCGGAGTCACCCCTCCACTTT.

The chain joins TRBV15 to TRBJ2-7; a weak D match, TRBD1 (5 bases). CDR1 and CDR2 from the germline V gene are LNHNV and YYDKDF (reference sequence). V gave up 1 base and J gave up 4 bases, with 8 bases separating them. The CDR3 is 13 amino acids. In DNA, the CDR3 is TGTGCCACCAGCAGAGGACAGCCGTACGAGCAGTACTTC. Translating it yields CATSRGQPYEQYF.

The CDR3 sequence is CASSSGVSSKNIQYF. The CDR3, as DNA: TGTGCCAGCAGTTCAGGGGTCTCAAGCAAAAACATTCAGTACTTC. The chain is built from TRBV28 and TRBJ2-4, with a possible D match to TRBD1 (6 bases). Germline CDR1 is MDHEN and CDR2 is SYDVKM. V lost 4 bases and J 3 bases, leaving 13 bases between the germline ends. This CDR3 comprises 15 residues.

V and J are TRBV28 and TRBJ1-1; D remains ambiguous. V was cut by 6 bases and J by 3 bases, with 5 bases left in between. CDR1 and CDR2 (germline): MDHEN, SYDVKM. CDR3 size: 11 residues. CDR3 coding DNA: TGTGCCAGCAGGCGGTACACTGAAGCTTTCTTT. Its protein is CASRRYTEAFF.

J is TRBJ2-7 and V is TRBV28; weak D call: TRBD2 (6 bases). V dropped 5 bases and J dropped 2 bases, with 16 bases sitting between them. Germline loops: CDR1 MDHEN, CDR2 SYDVKM. This CDR3 is built from 15 residues. The CDR3 nucleotides are TGTGCCAGCAGTCTGAGCCAGGGACTGCCCTACGAGCAGTACTTC. It codes for CASSLSQGLPYEQYF.

CDR3 in amino acids: CASSLGDSDYEQYF. The CDR3 region has the DNA TGTGCCAGCAGTTTGGGGGACAGCGATTACGAGCAGTACTTC. The chain links TRBV28 to TRBJ2-7; 7 nucleotides match TRBD1. The CDR3 consists of 14 residues. The germline gives CDR1 MDHEN, CDR2 SYDVKM. J gave up 4 bases and V 3 bases, and 6 bases lay outside the gene matches. Looking up the rest from reference TRBV28 and TRBJ2-7 gives the full variable domain: DVKVTQSSRYLVKRTGEKVFLECVQDMDHENMFWYRQDPGLGLRLIYFSYDVKMKEKGDIPEGYSVSREKKERFSLILESASTNQTSMYLCASSLGDSDYEQYFGPGTRLTVT.

This clone was observed a handful of times. CDR3 DNA: TGTGCCAGCAGCCTACGCCCCGGGGGGGGACTGTTTTTT. It codes for CASSLRPGGGLFF. The V and J genes are TRBV11-1 and TRBJ1-4, with D perhaps TRBD1 (5 bases). The germline V gene encodes CDR1 SGHAT and CDR2 FQDESV (reference sequence). Deletions cut 5 bases from V and 13 bases from J, with 17 bases between. CDR3 length equals 13 residues.

CDR3 sequence (DNA): TGTGCCAGCAGTTTAGGGGGTTACAGGGGTGGCTACACCTTC. Translating gives CASSLGGYRGGYTF. The chain uses TRBV28 and TRBJ1-2; 7 nucleotides line up with TRBD1. V gave up 2 bases and J gave up 7 bases; unmatched junction bases: 7. The CDR3 contains 14 residues. Germline values: CDR1 MDHEN, CDR2 SYDVKM.

The count of this clone is one. This chain connects TRBV18 to TRBJ1-1; possible D gene TRBD1, 5 bases. V lost 5 bases, J lost 1 base, and 8 bases lay in between. CDR3 length: 13 amino acids. Germline V lookup: CDR1 KGHSH, CDR2 LQKENI. CDR3 DNA: TGTGCCAGCTCATCGGACACGAACACTGAAGCTTTCTTT. Protein product: CASSSDTNTEAFF.